The present TCR beta chain was sequenced within a study of spatial heterogeneity in lung cancer. For the study at large: Alpha-chain sequences were consistently detected in smaller numbers than beta-chain sequences.

TCRdb used MiXCR to reprocess the 5' RACE reads, holding one entry per CDR3 protein. The profile covers roughly 60,000 distinct CDR3 sequences, with more than 7% appearing a single time and about 16% taken by the ten largest. The time point: sample taken at primary tumor resection. The study sequenced unsorted whole RNA from tumor, nontumor lung or frozen PBMC. The germline V and J ends were trimmed by 1 base and 1 base, with 4 bases remaining between them. This CDR3 comprises 13 residues. The germline gives CDR1 LGHNT, CDR2 FRNRAP. This clonotype was seen more than once but under ten times. The sample was PBMCs, taken at surgery. The receptor's source is a female donor with early-stage non-small cell lung cancer. The chain has TRBV12-5 and TRBJ1-1; no clear D. CDR3 amino acids: CASGLAGNTEAFF. The CDR3 DNA reads TGTGCTAGTGGTTTGGCGGGGAACACTGAAGCTTTCTTT.